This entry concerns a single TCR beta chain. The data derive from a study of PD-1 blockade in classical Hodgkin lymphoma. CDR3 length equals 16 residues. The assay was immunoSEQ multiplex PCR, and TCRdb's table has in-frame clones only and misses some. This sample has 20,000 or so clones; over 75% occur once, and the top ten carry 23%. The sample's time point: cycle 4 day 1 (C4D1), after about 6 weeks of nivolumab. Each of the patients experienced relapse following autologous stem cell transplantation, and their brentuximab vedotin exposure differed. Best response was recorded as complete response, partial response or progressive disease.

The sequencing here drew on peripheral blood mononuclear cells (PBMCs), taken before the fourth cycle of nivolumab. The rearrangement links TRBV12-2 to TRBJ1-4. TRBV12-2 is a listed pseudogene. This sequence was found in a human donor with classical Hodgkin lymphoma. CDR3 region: CASRLARTAHNEKLFF. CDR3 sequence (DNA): TGTGCAAGTCGCTTAGCTAGGACGGCCCATAATGAAAAACTGTTTTTT.